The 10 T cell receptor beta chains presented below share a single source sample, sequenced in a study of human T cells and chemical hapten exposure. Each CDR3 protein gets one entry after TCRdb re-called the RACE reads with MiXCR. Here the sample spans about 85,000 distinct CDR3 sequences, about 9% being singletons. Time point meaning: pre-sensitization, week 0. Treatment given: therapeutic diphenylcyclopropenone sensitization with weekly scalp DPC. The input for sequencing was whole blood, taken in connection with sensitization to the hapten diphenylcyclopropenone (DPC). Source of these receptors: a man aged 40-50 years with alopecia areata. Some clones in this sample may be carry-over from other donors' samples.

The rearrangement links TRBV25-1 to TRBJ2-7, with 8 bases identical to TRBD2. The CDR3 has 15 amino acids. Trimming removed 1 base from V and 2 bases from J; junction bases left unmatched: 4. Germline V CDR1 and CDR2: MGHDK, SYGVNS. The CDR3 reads CASSELGGGTYEQYV. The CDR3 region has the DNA TGTGCCAGCAGTGAATTGGGCGGGGGGACCTACGAGCAGTACGTC.

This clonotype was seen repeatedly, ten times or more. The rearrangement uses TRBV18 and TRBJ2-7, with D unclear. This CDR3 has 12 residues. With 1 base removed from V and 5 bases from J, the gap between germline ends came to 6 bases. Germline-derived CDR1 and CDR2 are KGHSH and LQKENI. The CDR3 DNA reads TGTGCCAGCTCACCACTTAGGGACGAGCAGTACTTC. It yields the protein CASSPLRDEQYF.

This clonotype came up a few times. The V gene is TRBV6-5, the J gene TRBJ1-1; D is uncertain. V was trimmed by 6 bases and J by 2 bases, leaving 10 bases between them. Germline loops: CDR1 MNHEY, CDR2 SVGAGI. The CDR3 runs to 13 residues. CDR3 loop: CASRSPTNTEAFF. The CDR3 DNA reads TGTGCCAGCAGATCCCCGACCAACACTGAAGCTTTCTTT.

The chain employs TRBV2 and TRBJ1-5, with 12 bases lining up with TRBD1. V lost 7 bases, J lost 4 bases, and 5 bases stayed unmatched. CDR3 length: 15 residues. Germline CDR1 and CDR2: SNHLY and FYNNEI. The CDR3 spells CASIRDRGRNQPQHF. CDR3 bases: TGTGCCAGCATACGGGACAGGGGGCGAAATCAGCCCCAGCATTTT.

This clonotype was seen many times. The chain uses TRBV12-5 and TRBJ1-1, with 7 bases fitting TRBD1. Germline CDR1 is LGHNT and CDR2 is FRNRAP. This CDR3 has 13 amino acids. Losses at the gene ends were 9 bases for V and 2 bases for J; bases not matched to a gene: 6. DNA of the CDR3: TGTGCTAGCACCGGGACAGATAACACTGAAGCTTTCTTT. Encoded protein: CASTGTDNTEAFF.

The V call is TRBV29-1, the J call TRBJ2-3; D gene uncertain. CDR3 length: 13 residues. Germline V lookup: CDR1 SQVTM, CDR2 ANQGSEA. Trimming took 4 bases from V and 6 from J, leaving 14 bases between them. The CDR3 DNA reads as TGCAGCGTTGCCCTGGCGGCGCGCGATACGCAGTATTTT. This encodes CSVALAARDTQYF.

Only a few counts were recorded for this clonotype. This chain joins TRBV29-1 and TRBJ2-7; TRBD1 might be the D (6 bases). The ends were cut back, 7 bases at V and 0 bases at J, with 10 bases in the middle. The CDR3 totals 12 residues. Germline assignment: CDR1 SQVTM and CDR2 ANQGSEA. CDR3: CSARDTSYEQYF. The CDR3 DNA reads TGCAGCGCACGGGACACCTCCTACGAGCAGTACTTC.

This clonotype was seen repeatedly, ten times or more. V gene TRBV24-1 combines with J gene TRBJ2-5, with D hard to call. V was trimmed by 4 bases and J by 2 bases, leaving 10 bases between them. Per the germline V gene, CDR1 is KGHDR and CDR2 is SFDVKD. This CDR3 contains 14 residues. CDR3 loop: CATSDLFSQETQYF. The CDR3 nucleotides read TGTGCCACCAGTGACCTCTTTTCACAAGAGACCCAGTACTTC.

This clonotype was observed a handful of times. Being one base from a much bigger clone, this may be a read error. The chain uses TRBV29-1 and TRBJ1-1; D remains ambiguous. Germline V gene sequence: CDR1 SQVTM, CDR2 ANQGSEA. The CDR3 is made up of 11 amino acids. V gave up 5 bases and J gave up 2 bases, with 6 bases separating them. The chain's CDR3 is CSVMGNTEAFF. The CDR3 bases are TGCAGCGTTATGGGCAACACTGAAGCTTTCTTT.

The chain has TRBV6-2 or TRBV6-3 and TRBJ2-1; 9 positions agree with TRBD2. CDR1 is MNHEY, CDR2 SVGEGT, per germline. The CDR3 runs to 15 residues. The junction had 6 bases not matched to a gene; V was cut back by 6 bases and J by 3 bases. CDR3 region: CASSQLAGLYNEQFF. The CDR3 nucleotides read TGTGCCAGCAGCCAACTAGCGGGCCTCTACAATGAGCAGTTCTTC.